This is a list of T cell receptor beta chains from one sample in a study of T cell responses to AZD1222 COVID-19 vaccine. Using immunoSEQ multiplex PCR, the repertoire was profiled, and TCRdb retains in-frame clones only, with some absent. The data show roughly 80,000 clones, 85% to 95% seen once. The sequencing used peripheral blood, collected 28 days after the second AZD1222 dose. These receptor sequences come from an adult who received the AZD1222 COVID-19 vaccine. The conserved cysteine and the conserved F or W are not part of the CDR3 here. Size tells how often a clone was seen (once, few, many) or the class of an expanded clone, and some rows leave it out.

ASSPDRDLQF	TRBV3-1/TRBV3-2	.
ASSPSLQGFGNTIY	TRBV9	.
ASSQQHSNQPQH	TRBV3-1/TRBV3-2	.
ASSPGTGSTGELF	TRBV18	.
ASSALLAGAVDTQY	TRBV27	.
ASREGPAQPQH	TRBV2	.
ASSMPGGSSYGYT	TRBV19	once
ASSQAPGQTTDTQY	TRBV3-1/TRBV3-2	.
ASSLQRYGSYEQY	TRBV27	.
AISERLSGAF	TRBV10-3	.
ASKPQGTDTQY	TRBV19	.
ASSLDGGWTWETQY	TRBV7-2	.
ASSLGTGTNSPLH	TRBV5-1	.
ASSLVWEQF	TRBV7-2	.
ASSPGGGSSLYEQY	TRBV7-9	.
ASSQEWQGRGVWPQH	TRBV4-1	.
ASSSYTSGANVLT	TRBV11-2	.
ASSPLAGEETQY	TRBV18	.
ASSERMWEQF	TRBV6-1	.
ASSPQGWGETQY	TRBV3-1/TRBV3-2	.
ASSDRAYNEQF	TRBV9	.
ASSVGGAGGEKLF	TRBV7-2	once
ASSAGGRVTARDLWGTQY	TRBV9	.
SVEPEGETQY	TRBV29-1	.